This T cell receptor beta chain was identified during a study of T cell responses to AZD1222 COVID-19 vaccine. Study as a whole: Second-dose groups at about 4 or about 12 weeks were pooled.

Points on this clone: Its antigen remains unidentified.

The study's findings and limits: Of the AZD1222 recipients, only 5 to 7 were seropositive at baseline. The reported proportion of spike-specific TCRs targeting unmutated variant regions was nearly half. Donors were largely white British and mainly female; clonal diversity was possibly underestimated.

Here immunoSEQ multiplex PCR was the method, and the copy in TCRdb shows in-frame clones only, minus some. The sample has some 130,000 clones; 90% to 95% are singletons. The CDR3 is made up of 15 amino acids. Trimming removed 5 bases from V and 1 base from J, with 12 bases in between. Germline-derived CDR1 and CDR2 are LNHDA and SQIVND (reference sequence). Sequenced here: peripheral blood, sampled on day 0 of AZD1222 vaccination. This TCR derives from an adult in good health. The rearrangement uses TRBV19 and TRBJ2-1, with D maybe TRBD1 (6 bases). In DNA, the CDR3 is TGTGCCAGTAGTGGAAGGGGGAGTTCCTACAATGAGCAGTTCTTC. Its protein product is CASSGRGSSYNEQFF.